Detailed here is one T cell receptor (beta chain). No antigen is known for it. V lost 4 bases and J lost 0; bases outside the gene matches: 4. The CDR3 has 14 amino acids. The germline V gene has CDR1 SQVTM and CDR2 ANQGSEA. Unique molecular identifiers had been added to the TCR beta cDNA libraries. TCRdb re-called the PCR reads through MiXCR, storing one row per CDR3 protein. The table has roughly 580,000 distinct CDR3 sequences, about 40% seen once; the top ten hold 1.5% to 2%. These data belong to a study of post-analysis software for immune sequencing data. Findings of the study overall: In multiple sclerosis, normalized Chao1 diversity was significantly below that of controls. Higher frequency in patients than in controls was seen for roughly 5 TRBV segments, with TRBV5-6, TRBV5-1 and TRBV20-1 among them.

The sequenced sample was blood. This TCR came from a girl aged 5 to 17 with multiple sclerosis. V gene TRBV29-1 combines with J gene TRBJ2-3; TRBD2 agrees at 7 bases. For the CDR3, the DNA is TGCAGCGTTGGAAGCGGGACCAGCACAGATACGCAGTATTTT. Protein product: CSVGSGTSTDTQYF.